This is a list of T cell receptor beta chains from one sample in a study of memory CD8 T cells in hepatitis C reinfection. Assay: immunoSEQ multiplex PCR; the TCRdb copy retains only in-frame clones and omits some. The table lists thousands of clones, about 91% of them singletons, with roughly 26% in the top ten. The material sequenced was naive CD8+ T cells sorted from blood. These TCRs come from a man over 45 with hepatitis C virus infection. The CDR3 runs from the conserved cysteine through the conserved F or W. The D gene is left open where the match is weak. Size is omitted from some rows. Given values are once, few, many or a class for expanded clones.

v_gene	d_gene	abundance	j_gene	CDR3nt	CDR3aa
TRBV28	TRBD1	.	TRBJ1-5	TGTGCCAGCAGTTTTAGGACAGGGGATAGAGGACAGCCCCAGCATTTC	CASSFRTGDRGQPQHF
TRBV4-3	.	few	TRBJ1-2	TGCGCCAGCAGCCAAGCTGACGACAGTGCTAACTATGGCTACACCTTC	CASSQADDSANYGYTF
TRBV19	.	.	TRBJ2-1	TGTGCCAGTAGCCCCGAGTCCTCCTACAATGAGCAGTTCTTC	CASSPESSYNEQFF
TRBV4-1	.	.	TRBJ2-7	TGCGCCAGCAGCCAAGATGAAGTACGGGCCTACGAGCAGTACTTC	CASSQDEVRAYEQYF
TRBV29-1	TRBD2	once	TRBJ2-3	TGCAGCGTTGAAGTAGCGGGAAACACAGATACGCAGTATTTT	CSVEVAGNTDTQYF
TRBV30	TRBD1	once	TRBJ1-1	TGTGCCTGGAGTGTAATGGCGACAGGGGCCACGGGCACTGAAGCTTTCTTT	CAWSVMATGATGTEAFF
TRBV18	TRBD1	.	TRBJ1-2	TGTGCCAGCTGGCCGGGACAGGGCGTTTATGGCTACACCTTC	CASWPGQGVYGYTF
TRBV7-8	TRBD2	.	TRBJ2-5	TGTGCCAGCAGCCGGACTAGCGGCCGACAAGAGACCCAGTACTTC	CASSRTSGRQETQYF
TRBV27	.	.	TRBJ1-2	TGTGCCAGCAGTGAGACAGAAGGTAGGGGCTACACCTTC	CASSETEGRGYTF
TRBV4-1	TRBD2	.	TRBJ2-7	TGCGCCAGCAGCCAAGATCGGACGGGGGGAGGGCCCTACGAGCAGTACTTC	CASSQDRTGGGPYEQYF
TRBV4-1	TRBD2	.	TRBJ2-1	TGCGCCAGCAGCCTTAGCGGGAGGGGGTGGGATGAGCAGTTCTTC	CASSLSGRGWDEQFF
TRBV6-5	TRBD1	once	TRBJ2-7	TGTGCCAGCAGCGATCTGACAGGGAGCAACGAGCAGTACTTC	CASSDLTGSNEQYF
TRBV7-9	TRBD1	.	TRBJ1-2	TGTGCCAGCAGCTCCCTACAGGGGAACTATGGCTACACCTTC	CASSSLQGNYGYTF
TRBV6-5	.	.	TRBJ2-2	TGTGCCAGCAGTTACTCGACATCCGGGGAGCTGTTTTTT	CASSYSTSGELFF
TRBV19	.	.	TRBJ1-5	TGTGCCAGTAGTACCTTTTATAGCAATCAGCCCCAGCATTTT	CASSTFYSNQPQHF
TRBV7-9	.	.	TRBJ1-1	TGTGCCAGCAGCCCGCCGGGGTCTGAAGCTTTCTTT	CASSPPGSEAFF
TRBV19	.	.	TRBJ2-5	TGTGCCAGTAGTATCGGTAGCGGAGATCAAGAGACCCAGTACTTC	CASSIGSGDQETQYF
TRBV7-9	.	.	TRBJ2-7	TGTGCCAGCAGCTTGGTGGGCGAGCAGTACTTC	CASSLVGEQYF
TRBV6-1	.	.	TRBJ2-7	TGTGCCAGCAGTGAAGACGGGTACGAGCAGTACTTC	CASSEDGYEQYF
TRBV15	TRBD1	.	TRBJ1-2	TGTGCCACCAGCAGAGGAAGACAGGGCCAGGATGGCTACACCTTC	CATSRGRQGQDGYTF
TRBV27	TRBD2	.	TRBJ2-1	TGTGCCAGCAGTTTAGGGTTAGCGGGATTTAATGAGCAGTTCTTC	CASSLGLAGFNEQFF
TRBV29-1	TRBD1	.	TRBJ2-7	TGCAGCGTTGAAGGACAGGGCTCCGAGCAGTACTTC	CSVEGQGSEQYF
TRBV28	TRBD1	.	TRBJ2-7	TGTGCCAGCAGTTCTAACAGGGGCGCGATAGACGAGCAGTACTTC	CASSSNRGAIDEQYF
TRBV5-1	TRBD1	.	TRBJ2-7	TGCGCCAGCGGCTACAGGGGGCAGTGGGGCTACGAGCAGTACTTC	CASGYRGQWGYEQYF
TRBV27	TRBD1	.	TRBJ1-1	TGTGCCAGCAGTTATGGGCAGGGGGCCGTCGCTTTCTTT	CASSYGQGAVAFF
TRBV30	.	.	TRBJ2-3	TGTGCCTGGAGTGAGGGGGCAGATACGCAGTATTTT	CAWSEGADTQYF
TRBV29-1	.	.	TRBJ2-3	TGCAGCGTTGAAGGCGGAGGGACTTCAGATACGCAGTATTTT	CSVEGGGTSDTQYF
TRBV4-2	TRBD2	.	TRBJ2-3	TGTGCCAGCAGCCAAGAAGGTAGCGGGAGTAGGGCAGATACGCAGTATTTT	CASSQEGSGSRADTQYF
TRBV6-5	.	.	TRBJ1-4	TGTGCCAGCATGGGGGAGGGAGATAATGAAAAACTGTTTTTT	CASMGEGDNEKLFF
TRBV19	.	.	TRBJ2-3	TGTGCCAGTAGTACAGGGTCAGATACGCAGTATTTT	CASSTGSDTQYF
TRBV4-1	TRBD2	.	TRBJ2-1	TGCGCCAGCAGCCAAGGGTACACCAGCGGGAGGGGGAATGAGCAGTTCTTC	CASSQGYTSGRGNEQFF
TRBV4-3	.	.	TRBJ1-1	TGCGCCAGCAGCCAACACCCCCAGGGCGAAGCTTTCTTT	CASSQHPQGEAFF
TRBV28	TRBD2	once	TRBJ2-2	TGTGCCAGCAGCCTGGGCCTAGCGGGAGTTAGCGGGGAGCTGTTTTTT	CASSLGLAGVSGELFF
TRBV6-1	TRBD1	.	TRBJ2-7	TGTGCCAGCAGTGATTTTGGGACAGGACATTACGAGCAGTACTTC	CASSDFGTGHYEQYF
TRBV11-3	.	.	TRBJ2-7	TGTGCCAGCAGCTTAGATTGGACGGGAGAGCAGTACTTC	CASSLDWTGEQYF
TRBV7-7	TRBD2	.	TRBJ2-1	TGTGCTAGCAGCCGGACTAGCGGGATCTCCTACAATGAGCAGTTCTTC	CASSRTSGISYNEQFF
TRBV5-6	TRBD1	few	TRBJ1-5	TGTGCCAGCAGCCTAACGACAGGGGGACATCAGCCCCAGCATTTT	CASSLTTGGHQPQHF